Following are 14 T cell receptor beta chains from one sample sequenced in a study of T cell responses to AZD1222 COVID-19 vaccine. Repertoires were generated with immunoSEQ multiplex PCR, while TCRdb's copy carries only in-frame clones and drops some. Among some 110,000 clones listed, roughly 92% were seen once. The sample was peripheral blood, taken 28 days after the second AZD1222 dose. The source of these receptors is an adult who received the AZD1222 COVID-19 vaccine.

This CDR3 is CARGGLAKNIQYF. The CDR3, as DNA: TGTGCCAGGGGGGGATTAGCCAAAAACATTCAGTACTTC. The rearrangement links TRBV2 to TRBJ2-4; the D gene is possibly TRBD2 (6 bases). Trimming left V 9 bases short and J 0 bases short, with 9 bases between. CDR1 is SNHLY and CDR2 is FYNNEI in the germline V gene. The CDR3 is 13 amino acids.

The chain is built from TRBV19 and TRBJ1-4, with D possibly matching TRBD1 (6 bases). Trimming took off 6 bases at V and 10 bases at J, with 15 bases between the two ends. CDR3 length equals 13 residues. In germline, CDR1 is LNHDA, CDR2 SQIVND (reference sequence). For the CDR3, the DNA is TGTGCCAGTAGCCGGAGACAGGACGGAAAACTGTTTTTT. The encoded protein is CASSRRQDGKLFF.

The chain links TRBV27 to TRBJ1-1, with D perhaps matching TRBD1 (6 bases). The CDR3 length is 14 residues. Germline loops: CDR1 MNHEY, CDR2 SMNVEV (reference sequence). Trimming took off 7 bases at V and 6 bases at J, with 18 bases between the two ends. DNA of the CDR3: TGTGCCAGCATCCGGACAGATGGGATGGCTGAAGCTTTCTTT. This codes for CASIRTDGMAEAFF.

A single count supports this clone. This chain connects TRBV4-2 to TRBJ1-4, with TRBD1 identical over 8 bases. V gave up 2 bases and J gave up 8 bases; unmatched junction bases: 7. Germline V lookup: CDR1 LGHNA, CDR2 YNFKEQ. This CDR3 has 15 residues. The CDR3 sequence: CASSQLTGVMEKLFF. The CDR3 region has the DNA TGTGCCAGCAGCCAATTGACAGGGGTAATGGAAAAACTGTTTTTT.

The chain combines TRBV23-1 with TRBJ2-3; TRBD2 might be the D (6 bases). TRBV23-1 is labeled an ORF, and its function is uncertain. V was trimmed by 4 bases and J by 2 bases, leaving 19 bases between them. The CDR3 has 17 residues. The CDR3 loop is CASSPFKEGCHTDTQYF. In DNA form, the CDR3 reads TGCGCCAGCAGTCCTTTTAAGGAGGGTTGCCACACAGATACGCAGTATTTT.

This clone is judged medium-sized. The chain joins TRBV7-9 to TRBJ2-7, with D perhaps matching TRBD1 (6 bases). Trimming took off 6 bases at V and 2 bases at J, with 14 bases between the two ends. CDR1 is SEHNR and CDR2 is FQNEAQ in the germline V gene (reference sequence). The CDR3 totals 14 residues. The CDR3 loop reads CASRPHDRPYEQYF. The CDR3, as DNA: TGTGCCAGCAGACCCCATGACAGGCCCTACGAGCAGTACTTC.

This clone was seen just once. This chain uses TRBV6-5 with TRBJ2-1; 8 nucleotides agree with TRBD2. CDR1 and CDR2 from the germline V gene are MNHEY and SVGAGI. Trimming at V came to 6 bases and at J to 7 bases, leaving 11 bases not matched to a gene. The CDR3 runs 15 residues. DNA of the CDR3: TGTGCCAGCAGACTAAGCGGGAGAGCGGCTAATGAGCAGTTCTTC. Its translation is CASRLSGRAANEQFF.

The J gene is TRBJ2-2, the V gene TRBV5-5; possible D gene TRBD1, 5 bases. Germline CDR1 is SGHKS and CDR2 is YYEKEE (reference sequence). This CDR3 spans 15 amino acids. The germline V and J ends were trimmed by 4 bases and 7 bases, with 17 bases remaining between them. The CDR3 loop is CASSPLTDSFGELFF. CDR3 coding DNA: TGTGCCAGCAGCCCCCTAACTGACAGTTTCGGGGAGCTGTTTTTT.

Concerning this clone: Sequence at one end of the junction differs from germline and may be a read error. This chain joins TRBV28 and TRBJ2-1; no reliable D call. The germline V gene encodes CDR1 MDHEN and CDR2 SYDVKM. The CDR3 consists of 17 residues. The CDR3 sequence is CASSLWPAGDTYNEQFF. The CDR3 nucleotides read TGTGCCAGCAGTCTATGGCCGGCAGGAGATACCTACAATGAGCAGTTCTTC.

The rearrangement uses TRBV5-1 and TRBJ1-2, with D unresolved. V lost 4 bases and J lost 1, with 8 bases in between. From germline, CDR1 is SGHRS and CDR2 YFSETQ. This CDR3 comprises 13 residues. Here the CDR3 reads CASSLTVNYGYTF. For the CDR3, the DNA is TGCGCCAGCAGCCTGACGGTTAACTATGGCTACACCTTC.

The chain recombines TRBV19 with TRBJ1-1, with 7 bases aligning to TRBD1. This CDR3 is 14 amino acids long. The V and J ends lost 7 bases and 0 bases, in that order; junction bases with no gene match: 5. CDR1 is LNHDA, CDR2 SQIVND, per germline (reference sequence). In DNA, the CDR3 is TGTGCCAGTAATTACAGGGGACTGAACACTGAAGCTTTCTTT. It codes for CASNYRGLNTEAFF.

The CDR3 bases are TGCGCCAGCAGCGTTACAGGGGGTTTTAGAACAGATACGCAGTATTTT. It yields the protein CASSVTGGFRTDTQYF. The rearrangement joins TRBV5-1 to TRBJ2-3; 8 bases line up with TRBD1. The CDR3 is 16 amino acids. The germline V gene has CDR1 SGHRS and CDR2 YFSETQ. The junction had 10 bases not matched to a gene; V was cut back by 4 bases and J by 3 bases.

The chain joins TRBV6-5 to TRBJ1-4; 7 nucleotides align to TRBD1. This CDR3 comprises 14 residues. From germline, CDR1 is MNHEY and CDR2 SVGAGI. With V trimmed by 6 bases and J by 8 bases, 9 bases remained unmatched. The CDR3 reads CASRAVAGGEKLFF. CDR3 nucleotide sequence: TGTGCCAGCAGAGCCGTCGCAGGGGGGGAAAAACTGTTTTTT.

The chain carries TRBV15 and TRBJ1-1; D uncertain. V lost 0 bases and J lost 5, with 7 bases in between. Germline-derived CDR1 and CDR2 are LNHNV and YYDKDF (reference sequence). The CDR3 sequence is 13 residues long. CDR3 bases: TGTGCCACCAGCAGAGACCGGGATACTGAAGCTTTCTTT. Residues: CATSRDRDTEAFF.